These T cell receptor beta chains were read from a single sample in a study of CD8 T cells in ankylosing spondylitis. TCRdb called the 5' RACE reads again in MiXCR, with one record for every CDR3 protein. The sample holds 200,000 to 250,000 distinct CDR3 sequences, 8% to 11% seen once. Sequencing was carried out using blood, either unsorted or a sorted T cell fraction (not recorded which). These receptors originate from a male donor with ankylosing spondylitis or in good health (not recorded which). Both conserved end residues are part of each CDR3. The D gene is left open where the match is weak. Clone size is not always given. Where it is, it says once, few, many or a class for expanded clones.

cdr3_aa: CSASLQGAFF
cdr3_nt: TGCAGTGCTAGCCTACAGGGAGCTTTCTTT
clone_size: many
d_call: -
v_call: TRBV20-1
j_call: TRBJ1-1
cdr3_length: 10

cdr3_aa: CASSLSRLGGSHTDTQYF
cdr3_nt: TGCGCCAGCAGCTTGTCGAGGCTAGGGGGATCCCACACAGATACGCAGTATTTT
clone_size: many
d_call: -
v_call: TRBV5-1
j_call: TRBJ2-3
cdr3_length: 18

cdr3_aa: CAWRGHNTEAFF
cdr3_nt: TGTGCCTGGAGGGGACACAACACTGAAGCTTTCTTT
clone_size: few
d_call: -
v_call: TRBV30
j_call: TRBJ1-1
cdr3_length: 12

cdr3_aa: CASSLEPGTGVAKNIQYF
cdr3_nt: TGCGCCAGCAGCTTGGAGCCCGGGACAGGAGTAGCCAAAAACATTCAGTACTTC
clone_size: -
d_call: TRBD1
v_call: TRBV5-1
j_call: TRBJ2-4
cdr3_length: 18

cdr3_aa: CATSRQLSGEGEQYF
cdr3_nt: TGTGCCACCAGCAGACAATTGTCGGGGGAGGGCGAGCAGTACTTC
clone_size: many
d_call: TRBD2
v_call: TRBV15
j_call: TRBJ2-7
cdr3_length: 15

cdr3_aa: CSALGGQTNTEAFF
cdr3_nt: TGCAGTGCCCTAGGCGGGCAGACCAACACTGAAGCTTTCTTT
clone_size: many
d_call: -
v_call: TRBV20-1
j_call: TRBJ1-1
cdr3_length: 14

cdr3_aa: CASSPQQGATEAFF
cdr3_nt: TGTGCCAGCAGCCCACAACAGGGGGCAACTGAAGCTTTCTTT
clone_size: many
d_call: TRBD1
v_call: TRBV11-2
j_call: TRBJ1-1
cdr3_length: 14

cdr3_aa: CASSPQPNVYNEQFF
cdr3_nt: TGTGCCAGCAGCCCACAGCCAAATGTATACAATGAGCAGTTCTTC
clone_size: many
d_call: -
v_call: TRBV7-3
j_call: TRBJ2-1
cdr3_length: 15

cdr3_aa: CASSRGTVQETQYF
cdr3_nt: TGTGCCAGCAGCCGAGGGACCGTGCAAGAGACCCAGTACTTC
clone_size: many
d_call: -
v_call: TRBV5-8
j_call: TRBJ2-5
cdr3_length: 14

cdr3_aa: CASRALAGGLSALYF
cdr3_nt: TGTGCCAGCAGGGCGCTAGCGGGGGGCCTTAGTGCACTGTACTTC
clone_size: many
d_call: TRBD2
v_call: TRBV28
j_call: TRBJ2-7
cdr3_length: 15

cdr3_aa: CASSPSSGGNHNEQFF
cdr3_nt: TGCGCCAGCAGCCCTTCTAGCGGGGGGAACCACAATGAGCAGTTCTTC
clone_size: many
d_call: TRBD2
v_call: TRBV5-1
j_call: TRBJ2-1
cdr3_length: 16

cdr3_aa: CSVEDRLRGQYF
cdr3_nt: TGCAGCGTTGAAGATCGACTGCGGGGGCAGTACTTC
clone_size: many
d_call: -
v_call: TRBV29-1
j_call: TRBJ2-7
cdr3_length: 12

cdr3_aa: CASSRLDREKANYGYPF
cdr3_nt: TGTGCCAGCAGCCGGTTGGACAGAGAAAAAGCTAACTATGGCTACCCCTTC
clone_size: few
d_call: -
v_call: TRBV6-1
j_call: TRBJ1-2
cdr3_length: 17

cdr3_aa: CASSLQGSNTGELFF
cdr3_nt: TGCGCCAGCAGCCTACAGGGTTCGAACACCGGGGAGCTGTTTTTT
clone_size: few
d_call: -
v_call: TRBV5-1
j_call: TRBJ2-2
cdr3_length: 15

cdr3_aa: CASSLDHPYEQYF
cdr3_nt: TGTGCCAGCAGCCTGGACCATCCCTACGAGCAGTACTTC
clone_size: -
d_call: -
v_call: TRBV7-2
j_call: TRBJ2-7
cdr3_length: 13

cdr3_aa: CASSPPTSDSSGNTIYF
cdr3_nt: TGTGCCAGCTCACCACCGACGTCGGACAGCTCTGGAAACACCATATATTTT
clone_size: -
d_call: -
v_call: TRBV18
j_call: TRBJ1-3
cdr3_length: 17

cdr3_aa: CASSFLAAQETQYF
cdr3_nt: TGTGCCAGCAGTTTTCTAGCGGCCCAAGAGACCCAGTACTTC
clone_size: few
d_call: TRBD2
v_call: TRBV12-3/TRBV12-4
j_call: TRBJ2-5
cdr3_length: 14

cdr3_aa: CASSLFQGAYNEQFF
cdr3_nt: TGTGCCAGCAGCTTATTTCAGGGGGCCTACAATGAGCAGTTCTTC
clone_size: few
d_call: TRBD1
v_call: TRBV7-2
j_call: TRBJ2-1
cdr3_length: 15

cdr3_aa: CASSSRQNYGYTF
cdr3_nt: TGTGCCAGCAGTTCCCGACAGAACTATGGCTACACCTTC
clone_size: many
d_call: -
v_call: TRBV6-5
j_call: TRBJ1-2
cdr3_length: 13

cdr3_aa: CASRTDTEAFF
cdr3_nt: TGTGCCAGCAGGACGGACACTGAAGCTTTCTTT
clone_size: -
d_call: -
v_call: TRBV12-3/TRBV12-4
j_call: TRBJ1-1
cdr3_length: 11

cdr3_aa: CASSPPGTPHEQYF
cdr3_nt: TGTGCCAGCTCACCACCCGGGACTCCTCACGAGCAGTACTTC
clone_size: few
d_call: -
v_call: TRBV18
j_call: TRBJ2-7
cdr3_length: 14

cdr3_aa: CASSPSPGQGGAKNIQYF
cdr3_nt: TGTGCCAGCAGTCCGAGTCCGGGACAGGGAGGAGCCAAAAACATTCAGTACTTC
clone_size: many
d_call: TRBD1
v_call: TRBV28
j_call: TRBJ2-4
cdr3_length: 18

cdr3_aa: CASSDNFGAGEGNEQFF
cdr3_nt: TGTGCCAGCAGTGACAACTTCGGAGCGGGGGAGGGCAATGAGCAGTTCTTC
clone_size: -
d_call: TRBD2
v_call: TRBV2
j_call: TRBJ2-1
cdr3_length: 17

cdr3_aa: CSARLRGGTGELFF
cdr3_nt: TGCAGTGCTAGGCTGCGCGGGGGCACCGGGGAGCTGTTTTTT
clone_size: many
d_call: TRBD2
v_call: TRBV20-1
j_call: TRBJ2-2
cdr3_length: 14

cdr3_aa: CASSLSWRAHEQYF
cdr3_nt: TGTGCCAGCAGTTTATCTTGGAGGGCCCACGAGCAGTACTTC
clone_size: many
d_call: -
v_call: TRBV27
j_call: TRBJ2-7
cdr3_length: 14

cdr3_aa: CASSGRPLETQYF
cdr3_nt: TGTGCCAGCAGTGGCAGACCCCTGGAGACCCAGTACTTC
clone_size: few
d_call: -
v_call: TRBV6-1
j_call: TRBJ2-5
cdr3_length: 13

cdr3_aa: CASSDSGGPTGELFF
cdr3_nt: TGTGCCAGCAGCGATAGCGGGGGGCCAACCGGGGAGCTGTTTTTT
clone_size: many
d_call: TRBD2
v_call: TRBV5-6
j_call: TRBJ2-2
cdr3_length: 15

cdr3_aa: CASSRDYEQYF
cdr3_nt: TGTGCCAGCAGCCGGGACTACGAGCAGTACTTC
clone_size: many
d_call: -
v_call: TRBV5-1
j_call: TRBJ2-7
cdr3_length: 11

cdr3_aa: CSARDPPSGYADTQYF
cdr3_nt: TGCAGTGCTAGAGATCCCCCTAGCGGGTACGCAGATACGCAGTATTTT
clone_size: -
d_call: TRBD2
v_call: TRBV20-1
j_call: TRBJ2-3
cdr3_length: 16

cdr3_aa: CASSLYGGTSGGDTQYF
cdr3_nt: TGTGCCAGCAGCTTATATGGGGGGACTAGCGGGGGAGATACGCAGTATTTT
clone_size: -
d_call: TRBD2
v_call: TRBV7-2
j_call: TRBJ2-3
cdr3_length: 17